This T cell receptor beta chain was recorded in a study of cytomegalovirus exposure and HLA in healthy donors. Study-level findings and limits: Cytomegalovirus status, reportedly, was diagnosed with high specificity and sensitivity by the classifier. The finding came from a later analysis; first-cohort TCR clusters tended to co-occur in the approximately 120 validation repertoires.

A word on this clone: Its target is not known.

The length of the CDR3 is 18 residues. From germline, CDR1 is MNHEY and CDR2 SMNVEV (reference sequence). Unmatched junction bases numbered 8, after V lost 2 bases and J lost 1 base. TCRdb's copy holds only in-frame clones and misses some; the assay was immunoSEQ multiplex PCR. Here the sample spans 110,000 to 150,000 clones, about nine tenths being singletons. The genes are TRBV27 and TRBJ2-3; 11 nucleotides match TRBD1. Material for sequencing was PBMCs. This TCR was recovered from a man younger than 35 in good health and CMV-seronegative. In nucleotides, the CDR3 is TGTGCCAGCAGTTTACTGGTACCGGGACAGGGGGGCACAGATACGCAGTATTTT. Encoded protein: CASSLLVPGQGGTDTQYF.